The TCR beta chain under discussion was sequenced for a study of prognosis after radiotherapy for stage I lung cancer. The CDR3 spans 13 residues. CDR1 MNHGY and CDR2 SAAAGT come from the germline V gene. This clonotype was counted a few times. Given a far larger clone just one base away, this is likely a sequencing read error. Two-round multiplex PCR amplified TCR beta CDR3 from genomic DNA. Primers targeting each individual TRBV and TRBJ gene were applied in first-round PCR. TCRdb re-called the multiplex PCR reads through MiXCR, storing one row per CDR3 protein. The table shows 25,000 to 35,000 distinct CDR3 sequences, with over 40% occurring only once.

The clonotype originates from a donor aged 50 or older with non-small cell lung cancer. This specimen was PBMCs, taken before or after stereotactic body radiation therapy (not recorded which). The chain employs TRBV6-8 and TRBJ2-7; either TRBD1 or TRBD2 may fit D (6 bases each). Here the CDR3 reads CASSYTGAYEHYF. The CDR3 coding sequence is TGTGCCAGCAGTTATACGGGGGCCTACGAGCATTACTTC.